These 15 T cell receptor beta chains were all obtained from the same sample, sequenced in a study of shared clonotypes between healthy human individuals. Libraries were prepared by immunoSEQ multiplex PCR; TCRdb keeps only in-frame clonotypes and omits some of them. The data show a few hundred thousand clones, just under 97% seen once. As defined, naive CD8 cells were CD45RO-negative and positively selected for CCR7, with terminally differentiated effector memory CD45RA+ cells excluded. The sample consisted of naive CD8+ T cells sorted from blood. These receptors were taken from a woman in her twenties or thirties in good health.

The gene calls are TRBV5-1 and TRBJ1-1, with a weak D call TRBD1 (5 bases). This CDR3 comprises 17 residues. V lost 1 base and J lost 3, with 19 bases in between. Germline CDR1 is SGHRS and CDR2 is YFSETQ. CDR3 region: CASSLSGVGGSYTEAFF. In nucleotides, the CDR3 is TGCGCCAGCAGCTTGTCGGGGGTCGGTGGTTCGTACACTGAAGCTTTCTTT.

The chain recombines TRBV4-1 with TRBJ1-5; no definite D call. Germline CDR1 reads MGHRA; CDR2 reads YSYEKL. The CDR3 consists of 18 residues. The V end lost 0 bases, the J end lost 0 bases, and 15 bases lay between the germline ends. The CDR3 nucleotides are TGCGCCAGCAGCCAAGATCCCAACCACCGATATAGCAATCAGCCCCAGCATTTT. The encoded protein is CASSQDPNHRYSNQPQHF.

Notes on this clone: One end of the junction fails to match germline, which may point to a read error. This chain connects TRBV19 to TRBJ1-5; 8 bases line up with TRBD1. The CDR3 is 15 residues long. Germline CDR1 reads LNHDA; CDR2 reads SQIVND (reference sequence). The CDR3 reads CASSIDRGLDQPQHF. CDR3 nucleotide sequence: TGTGCCAGTAGCATAGACAGGGGATTAGATCAGCCCCAGCATTTT.

CDR3 DNA: TGTGCCAGCAGTTTTTATGGGGACACCGGGGAGCTGTTTTTT. This gives the protein CASSFYGDTGELFF. The chain recombines TRBV28 with TRBJ2-2, with D unresolved. The CDR3 totals 14 residues. Deletions cut 3 bases from V and 3 bases from J, with 8 bases between. Germline V lookup: CDR1 MDHEN, CDR2 SYDVKM.

This clone was seen a single time. V usage is TRBV5-6 and J usage is TRBJ2-7; no definite D call. This CDR3 contains 12 residues. The V gene's germline CDR1 is SGHDT and CDR2 YYEEEE. Trimming shortened V by 3 bases and J by 7 bases, and 11 bases separated the two germline ends. CDR3 coding DNA: TGTGCCAGCAGCTCGTTCATTAGTGAGCAGTACTTC. This translates into CASSSFISEQYF.

The chain employs TRBV2 and TRBJ2-5, with 9 positions matching TRBD1. The trim removed 6 bases at V and 2 bases at J, leaving 1 base unmatched. Per germline, CDR1 SNHLY and CDR2 FYNNEI. The CDR3 has 13 residues. The CDR3 DNA is TGTGCCAGCAGGGGACAGGGTCAAGAGACCCAGTACTTC. Encoded protein: CASRGQGQETQYF.

V is TRBV10-2 and J is TRBJ2-7; TRBD2 matches 9 bases. Trimming took 0 bases from V and 3 from J; bases not matched to a gene: 9. The CDR3 is 17 amino acids. Germline CDR1 is WSHSY and CDR2 is SAAADI. Written as DNA, the CDR3 is TGCGCCAGCAGTGAGTCCCCTTCGCGGGAGGGCCACTACGAGCAGTACTTC. Its translation is CASSESPSREGHYEQYF.

This sequence joins TRBV9 and TRBJ2-7; the D call may be TRBD1 or TRBD2 (5 bases each). Trimming pared 6 bases from V and 0 bases from J, leaving 16 bases between. The CDR3 is 15 residues long. The germline V gene has CDR1 SGDLS and CDR2 YYNGEE. CDR3 sequence (DNA): TGTGCCAGCACCCCGGGACCGCAGAGCTCCTACGAGCAGTACTTC. Residues: CASTPGPQSSYEQYF.

This clone was detected once. This rearrangement joins TRBV6-6 to TRBJ2-5; D not certain. This CDR3 is built from 14 residues. In germline, CDR1 is MNHNY, CDR2 SVGAGI (reference sequence). Trimming removed 7 bases at V and 4 bases at J, with 16 bases between. CDR3 residues: CASNLPQLGETQYF. Written as DNA, the CDR3 is TGTGCCAGCAACCTACCCCAGCTTGGAGAGACCCAGTACTTC.

The rearrangement links TRBV20-1 to TRBJ1-1; possibly TRBD1 for D (5 bases). The germline gives CDR1 DFQATT, CDR2 SNEGSKA (reference sequence). The CDR3 spans 11 residues. The V end was cut by 2 bases, the J end by 11 bases, with 12 bases between. The CDR3 region is CSARQAGTAFF. CDR3 nucleotide sequence: TGCAGTGCTAGACAAGCTGGGACCGCTTTCTTT.

V usage is TRBV28 and J usage is TRBJ2-1; TRBD2 aligns across 8 bases. Trimming took 5 bases from V and 8 from J; bases not matched to a gene: 2. This CDR3 is 12 amino acids long. CDR1 and CDR2 (germline): MDHEN, SYDVKM. CDR3 coding DNA: TGTGCCAGCAGTCGGGGGGGCGATGAGCAGTTCTTC. It codes for CASSRGGDEQFF.

The chain is built from TRBV7-8 and TRBJ2-7, with D hard to call. CDR3 length equals 13 residues. Between the trimmed V and J ends, which lost 5 bases and 2 bases, there was a span of 10 bases. The germline V gene has CDR1 SGHVS and CDR2 FQNEAQ. CDR3 in DNA: TGTGCCAGCAGCCCCCTAGGCCCCTACGAGCAGTACTTC. Protein product: CASSPLGPYEQYF.

The chain combines TRBV6-5 with TRBJ1-5; D remains unclear. Germline CDR1 and CDR2: MNHEY and SVGAGI. The CDR3 loop spans 14 amino acids. The germline V and J ends were trimmed by 2 bases and 2 bases, with 7 bases remaining between them. The CDR3 sequence: CASSYGPGNQPQHF. The CDR3 coding sequence is TGTGCCAGCAGTTACGGACCCGGCAATCAGCCCCAGCATTTT.

The chain combines TRBV30 with TRBJ1-2, with D possibly matching TRBD1 (6 bases). V was shortened by 1 base and J by 4 bases, with 7 bases between the two germline ends. Germline CDR1 is GTSNPN and CDR2 is SVGIG (reference sequence). This CDR3 is 12 amino acids long. The DNA for the CDR3 is TGTGCCTGGAGTGGGGGGGCCTATGGCTACACCTTC. Translating gives CAWSGGAYGYTF.

V is TRBV27 and J is TRBJ1-3, with 9 bases fitting TRBD1. Germline values: CDR1 MNHEY, CDR2 SMNVEV (reference sequence). Trimming at V came to 6 bases and at J to 0 bases, leaving 9 bases not matched to a gene. The CDR3 contains 17 residues. The DNA of the CDR3 is TGTGCCAGCAGCCCCGGACAGGGGATAAGCTCTGGAAACACCATATATTTT. It translates to CASSPGQGISSGNTIYF.